This T cell receptor (beta chain) was sequenced in a study of PD-1 blockade in classical Hodgkin lymphoma. Overall study: The study gave patients nivolumab 3 mg/kg intravenously every 2 weeks. Overall study findings and caveats: While CD8+ TCR diversity did not rise significantly by C4D1, CD4+ TCR diversity did. Complete responders' baseline diversity resembled that of newly diagnosed patients.

Profiled with immunoSEQ multiplex PCR; TCRdb holds only in-frame clones, not every one. The data contain roughly 100,000 clones, roughly 87% of them singletons. Time point of the sample: cycle 4 day 1 (C4D1), after 6 weeks of nivolumab. With no exception, relapse followed autologous stem cell transplantation in all patients, and brentuximab vedotin exposure varied. When best responses were assessed, they were complete response, partial response or progressive disease. With respect to this clone: Its antigen remains unidentified.

The CDR3 runs 16 residues. Germline V lookup: CDR1 MDHEN, CDR2 SYDVKM. Unmatched junction bases numbered 1, after V lost 2 bases and J lost 5 bases. Sequenced here: peripheral blood mononuclear cells (PBMCs), sampled before the fourth cycle of nivolumab. This sequence joins TRBV28 and TRBJ2-3, with 16 bases matching TRBD2. The receptor comes from a human donor with classical Hodgkin lymphoma. The CDR3 DNA is TGTGCCAGCAGTTTAGGGACTAGCGGGAGGGTAGATACGCAGTATTTT. Its protein product is CASSLGTSGRVDTQYF.